One TCR beta chain is described in this entry. V shed 3 bases, J shed 0 bases, and the junction held 3 bases outside the gene matches. The CDR3 extends over 15 amino acids. Germline CDR1 and CDR2: KGHSH and LQKENI. This sample was included in a study of shared clonotypes between healthy human individuals. Across the whole study: Donors were a couple of women and a few men aged 18 to 49.

The method was immunoSEQ multiplex PCR; TCRdb's version includes in-frame clones alone and lacks a portion of them. The table shows some 980,000 clones, with 76% occurring only once. The V call is TRBV18, the J call TRBJ1-2; 8 nucleotides line up with TRBD1. The clonotype originates from a man aged 18 to 30 in good health. Input material: memory CD4+ T cells sorted from blood. As to subset: CD45RA-negative fraction. The CDR3 reads CASSPTGDSNYGYTF. DNA of the CDR3: TGTGCCAGCTCACCGACAGGGGATTCTAACTATGGCTACACCTTC.